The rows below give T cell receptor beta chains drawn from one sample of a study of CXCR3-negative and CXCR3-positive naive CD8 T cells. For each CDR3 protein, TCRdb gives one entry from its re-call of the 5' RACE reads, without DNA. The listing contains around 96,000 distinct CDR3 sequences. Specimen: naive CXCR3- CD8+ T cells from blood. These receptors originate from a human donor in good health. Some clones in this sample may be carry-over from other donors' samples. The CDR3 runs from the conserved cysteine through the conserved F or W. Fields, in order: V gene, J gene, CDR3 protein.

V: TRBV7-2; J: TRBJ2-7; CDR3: CASRFAQGVYEQYF
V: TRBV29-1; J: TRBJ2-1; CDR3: CSVYGQGSYNEQFF
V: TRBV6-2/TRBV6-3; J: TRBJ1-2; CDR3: CASSKTDTTDGYTF
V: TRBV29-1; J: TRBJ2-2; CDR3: CSALDLEFNTGELFF
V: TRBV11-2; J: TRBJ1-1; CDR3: CASSPRTGVNTEAFF
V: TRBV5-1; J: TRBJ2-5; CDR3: CASSTQRPGLAGETQYF
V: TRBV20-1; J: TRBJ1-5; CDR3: CSASGPGPTTQHF
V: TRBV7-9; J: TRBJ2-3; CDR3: CASSPQAGTQDTQYF
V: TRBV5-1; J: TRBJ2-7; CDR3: CASSRFGTDYEQYF
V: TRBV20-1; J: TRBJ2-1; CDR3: CSARDLSGRDHNEQFF
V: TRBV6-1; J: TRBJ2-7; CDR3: CASSERGTSYEQYF
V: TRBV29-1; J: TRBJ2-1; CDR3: CSGSGVYNEQFF
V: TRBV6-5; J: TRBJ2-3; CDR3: CASAKAGESTQYF
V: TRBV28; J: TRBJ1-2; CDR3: CASSLLYRELDYGYTF
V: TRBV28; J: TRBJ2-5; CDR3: CASRQGLVLETQYF
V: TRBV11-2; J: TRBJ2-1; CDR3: CASSFGNEQFF
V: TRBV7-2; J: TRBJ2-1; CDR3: CAVTGEDNEQFF
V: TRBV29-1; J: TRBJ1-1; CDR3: CSVRFTGLNTEAFF
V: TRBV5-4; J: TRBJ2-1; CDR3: CASQLGSSGNEQFF
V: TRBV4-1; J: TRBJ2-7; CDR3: CASSQVVGYEQYF
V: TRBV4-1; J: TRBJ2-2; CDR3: CASSQGGSGELFF
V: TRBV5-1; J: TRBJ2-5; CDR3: CASSWGRATTGETQYF
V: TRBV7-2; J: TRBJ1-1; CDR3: CASSLSGGWTEAFF
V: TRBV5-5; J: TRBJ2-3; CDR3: CASSLVVVLTDTQYF
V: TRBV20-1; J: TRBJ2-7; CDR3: CSARDSGTGHYEQYF
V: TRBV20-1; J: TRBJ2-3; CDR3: CSARAGTTDTQYF
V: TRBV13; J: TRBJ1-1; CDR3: CASGFSLYEAFF
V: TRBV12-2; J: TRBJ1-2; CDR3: CASRLAETGQGAEYNYGYTF
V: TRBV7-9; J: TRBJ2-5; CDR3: CASSLRDFQETQYF
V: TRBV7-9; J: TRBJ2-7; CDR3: CASSLGAGTAREQYF
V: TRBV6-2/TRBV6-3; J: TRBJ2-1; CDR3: CASSRLAGGSDEQFF
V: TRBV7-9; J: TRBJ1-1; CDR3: CASSLEGSEAFF
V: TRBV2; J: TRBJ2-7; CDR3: CASSEAWVNEQYF
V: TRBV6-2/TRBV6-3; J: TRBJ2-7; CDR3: CASSFASGVVYEQYF
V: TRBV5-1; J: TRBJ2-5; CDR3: CASRDRETQYF
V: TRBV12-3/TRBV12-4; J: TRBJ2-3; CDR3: CASSLGQADTQYF
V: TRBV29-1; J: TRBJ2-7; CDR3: CSVEDLGEQYF